This T cell receptor (beta chain) was found in a study of T cell responses to AZD1222 COVID-19 vaccine. General study findings and limits: Clonal diversity was possibly underestimated, and the donors were mostly white British, with more females. Unmutated variant regions are reportedly targeted by nearly half of spike-specific TCRs.

TCRdb's copy holds only in-frame clones and misses some; the assay was immunoSEQ multiplex PCR. Among roughly 150,000 clones listed, about nine tenths were seen once. The CDR3 consists of 14 residues. V was shortened by 3 bases and J by 3 bases, with 12 bases between the two germline ends. Germline lookup yields CDR1 MDHEN and CDR2 SYDVKM. About this clone itself: Its antigen is not known.

This sequence was found in an adult in good health. The specimen comprised peripheral blood, sampled on day 0 of AZD1222 vaccination. The V gene is TRBV28, the J gene TRBJ2-7; D possibly corresponds to TRBD2 (5 bases). For the CDR3, the DNA is TGTGCCAGCAGTTTTAGGACTCCCCGCTACGAGCAGTACTTC. Protein sequence: CASSFRTPRYEQYF.